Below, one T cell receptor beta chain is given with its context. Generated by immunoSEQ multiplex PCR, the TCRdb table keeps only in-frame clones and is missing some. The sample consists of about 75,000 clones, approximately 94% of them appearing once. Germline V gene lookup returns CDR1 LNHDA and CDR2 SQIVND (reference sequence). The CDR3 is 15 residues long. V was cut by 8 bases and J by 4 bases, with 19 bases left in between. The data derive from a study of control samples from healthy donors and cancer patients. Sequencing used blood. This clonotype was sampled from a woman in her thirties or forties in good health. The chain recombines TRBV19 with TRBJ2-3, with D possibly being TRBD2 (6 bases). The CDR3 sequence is CASGSGTPGSDTQYF. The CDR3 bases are TGTGCCAGTGGTTCTGGGACTCCGGGGTCAGATACGCAGTATTTT.